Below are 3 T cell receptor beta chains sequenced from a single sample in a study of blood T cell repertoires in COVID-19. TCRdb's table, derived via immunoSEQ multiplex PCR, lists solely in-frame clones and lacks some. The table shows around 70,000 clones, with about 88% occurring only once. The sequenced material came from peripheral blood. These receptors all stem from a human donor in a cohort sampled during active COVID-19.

CDR3 in amino acids: CASSSYRDIVPSNYGYTF. The DNA of the CDR3 is TGTGCCAGCAGTTCTTACCGGGATATAGTTCCATCGAACTATGGCTACACCTTC. The chain has TRBV27 and TRBJ1-2; no definite D call. The CDR3 has 18 amino acids. V dropped 4 bases and J dropped 2 bases, with 23 bases sitting between them. Germline CDR1 is MNHEY and CDR2 is SMNVEV (reference sequence).

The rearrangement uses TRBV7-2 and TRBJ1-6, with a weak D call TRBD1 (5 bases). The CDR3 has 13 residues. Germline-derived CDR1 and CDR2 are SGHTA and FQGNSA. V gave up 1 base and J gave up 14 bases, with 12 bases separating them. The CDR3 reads CASSLDPGGTLHF. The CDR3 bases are TGTGCCAGCAGCTTAGACCCCGGGGGAACCCTCCACTTT.

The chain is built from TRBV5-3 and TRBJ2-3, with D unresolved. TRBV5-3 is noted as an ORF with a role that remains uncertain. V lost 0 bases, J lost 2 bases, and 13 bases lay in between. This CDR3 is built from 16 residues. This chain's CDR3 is CARSLAVERNTDTQYF. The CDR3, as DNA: TGTGCCAGAAGCTTGGCGGTGGAGAGGAACACAGATACGCAGTATTTT.